Listed below are T cell receptor beta chains from one sample, sequenced in a study of beta chain features in type 1 diabetes. Some clones are missing from TCRdb's copy, which holds only in-frame ones; the method was immunoSEQ multiplex PCR. The sample yields about 240,000 clones, 14% seen once. The sequenced material came from naive CD4+ T cells from blood. The receptors were sampled from a young man with type 1 diabetes. Each CDR3 is given with its conserved first and last residue. The D gene is left open where the match is weak. Size values are once, few and many counts, or a class for expanded clones, and some rows have none.

D gene	V gene	J gene	clone size	CDR3 protein	CDR3 DNA
TRBD1	TRBV5-1	TRBJ1-2	.	CASRQDRGPNGYTF	TGCGCCAGCCGGCAGGACAGGGGGCCCAATGGCTACACCTTC
.	TRBV6-5	TRBJ1-5	.	CASRPLSSNQPQHF	TGTGCCAGCAGGCCCCTTAGTAGCAATCAGCCCCAGCATTTT
TRBD1	TRBV5-1	TRBJ1-1	.	CASSPGTGGTEAFF	TGCGCCAGCAGCCCGGGGACAGGGGGAACTGAAGCTTTCTTT
.	TRBV7-2	TRBJ2-5	.	CASSLDEGGQETQYF	TGTGCCAGCAGCCTGGATGAAGGGGGCCAAGAGACCCAGTACTTC
.	TRBV4-1	TRBJ2-4	.	CASSQGVAKNIQYF	TGCGCCAGCAGCCAAGGAGTAGCCAAAAACATTCAGTACTTC
.	TRBV11-2	TRBJ2-7	few	CASSLRAGGYEQYF	TGTGCCAGCAGCTTACGGGCAGGGGGGTACGAGCAGTACTTC
.	TRBV5-1	TRBJ2-5	few	CASSLAGGETQYF	TGCGCCAGCAGCTTAGCGGGTGGAGAGACCCAGTACTTC
.	TRBV5-1	TRBJ2-2	few	CASSLETVNTGELFF	TGCGCCAGCAGCTTGGAGACAGTGAACACCGGGGAGCTGTTTTTT
TRBD1	TRBV4-1	TRBJ2-1	few	CASSQDWDRWYSSYNEQFF	TGCGCCAGCAGCCAAGATTGGGACAGGTGGTATAGCTCCTACAATGAGCAGTTCTTC
.	TRBV11-3	TRBJ2-5	.	CASSLEGPIQETQYF	TGTGCCAGCAGCTTAGAGGGCCCGATTCAAGAGACCCAGTACTTC
.	TRBV2	TRBJ2-1	.	CASSERPGPYNEQFF	TGTGCCAGCAGTGAAAGGCCAGGGCCCTACAATGAGCAGTTCTTC
.	TRBV27	TRBJ1-5	.	CASSPYRESNQPQHF	TGTGCCAGCAGTCCGTACAGGGAAAGCAATCAGCCCCAGCATTTT